A selection of T cell receptor beta chains follows, all from one sample in a study of cytomegalovirus exposure and HLA in healthy donors. Clones were read by immunoSEQ multiplex PCR, and TCRdb kept only the in-frame ones, dropping some. Here the sample spans about 150,000 clones, around 68% being singletons. Source material: PBMCs. The receptors were sampled from a man between 25 and 39 years old in good health and CMV-seronegative. CDR3s leave out the opening cysteine and the closing phenylalanine or tryptophan.

v_call,j_call,cdr3_aa
TRBV5-1,TRBJ2-5,ASSLDGRETQY
TRBV30,TRBJ1-5,AWSGSGGQPQH
TRBV18,TRBJ2-5,ASSAWDSGQETQY
TRBV7-2,TRBJ1-1,ASRLGLQGGNTEAF
TRBV14,TRBJ1-1,ASSQGGQRTNTEAF
TRBV9,TRBJ1-1,ASSVAAANTEAF
TRBV5-4,TRBJ2-4,ASSLWSGGAAAKNIQY
TRBV10-3,TRBJ1-6,AISGTLNSPLH
TRBV19,TRBJ1-1,ADGEVGNTEAF
TRBV30,TRBJ1-5,AWSSGQYSNQPQN
TRBV28,TRBJ1-1,ASRAGGYTEAF
TRBV2,TRBJ1-4,ASTERGTNEKLF
TRBV7-9,TRBJ1-6,ASSLGLDSPLH
TRBV6-6,TRBJ2-3,ASSYASVPDTQY
TRBV11-2,TRBJ2-2,ASSPGTSGVTGELF
TRBV28,TRBJ1-5,ASSGGQGGRPQH